This T cell receptor beta chain came from a study of PD-1 blockade in classical Hodgkin lymphoma. About the research overall: Each patient was given nivolumab 3 mg/kg through a vein every 2 weeks.

Every single patient, without exception, relapsed after autologous stem cell transplantation, and brentuximab vedotin exposure varied. This clone appeared a few times. The antigen remains unidentified. Overall study results and limits: Newly diagnosed patients and complete responders had comparable diversity at baseline. When nivolumab was started under 1 year after ASCT, patients were excluded.

V was clipped by 2 bases and J by 2 bases, with 9 bases between them. The germline CDR1 and CDR2 sequences are GTSNPN and SVGIG (reference sequence). This CDR3 comprises 13 residues. The method was immunoSEQ multiplex PCR; TCRdb's version includes in-frame clones alone and lacks a portion of them. The table includes tens of thousands of clones, roughly 85% detected once. This receptor was taken from a human donor with classical Hodgkin lymphoma. The sample was peripheral blood mononuclear cells (PBMCs), taken before the second cycle of nivolumab. The rearrangement links TRBV30 to TRBJ1-1; D is unclear. This chain's CDR3 is CAWSTQANTEAFF. The DNA of the CDR3 is TGTGCCTGGAGTACCCAGGCCAACACTGAAGCTTTCTTT.